This T cell receptor (beta chain) came from a study of blood T cell repertoires in COVID-19. Study in general: The origin of the acute and convalescent COVID-19 samples was the United States, Italy and Spain. Nucleic acid was either cDNA or gDNA, and it came from T cells, B-cell-depleted T cells, or PBMCs.

CDR1 is LGHDT, CDR2 YNNKEL, per germline (reference sequence). The V gene end was trimmed by 3 bases and the J gene end by 9 bases; junction bases not matched to a gene: 8. The CDR3 is 14 residues long. Authors' processing steps: Amplification from reference gene primers served as the basis for estimated nucleated cell counts. The table came from immunoSEQ multiplex PCR; TCRdb's copy has only in-frame clones and leaves some out. The V and J calls and clone size are taken from that table; D and trimming were inferred from the DNA. The sample has some 150,000 clones, about 85% seen once. This sequence joins TRBV3-1 (or the pseudogene TRBV3-2) and TRBJ2-1; 7 bases line up with TRBD2. The material sequenced was peripheral blood. This sequence was found in a human donor in a cohort sampled during active COVID-19. This CDR3 reads CASSQTTSSGEQFF. The CDR3 nucleotides are TGTGCCAGCAGCCAGACGACTAGCTCAGGTGAGCAGTTCTTC.